The 28 T cell receptor beta chains below all came from one sample that was sequenced in a study of blood T cell repertoires in COVID-19. Here immunoSEQ multiplex PCR was the method, and the copy in TCRdb shows in-frame clones only, minus some. The top ten hold around 1.2% of the sample, which has some 170,000 clones, about 90% seen once. The sequencing sample was made of PBMCs or T cells enriched from blood (not recorded which). Source of these receptors: a human donor with acute COVID-19. The donor label of this sample is uncertain.

This rearrangement joins TRBV19 to TRBJ2-6; D unclear. V lost 5 bases, J lost 1 base, and 12 bases lay in between. The CDR3 has 16 residues. Germline V gene lookup returns CDR1 LNHDA and CDR2 SQIVND (reference sequence). The CDR3 nucleotides read TGTGCCAGTAGTCCCGACAACCTATCTGGGGCCAACGTCCTGACTTTC. This codes for CASSPDNLSGANVLTF. The variable domain in full, completed from reference TRBV19 and TRBJ2-6, reads DGGITQSPKYLFRKEGQNVTLSCEQNLNHDAMYWYRQDPGQGLRLIYYSQIVNDFQKGDIAEGYSVSREKKESFPLTVTSAQKNPTAFYLCASSPDNLSGANVLTFGAGSRLTVL.

The chain has TRBV7-9 and TRBJ2-2, with D possibly being TRBD2 (6 bases). The V gene lost 5 bases and the J gene lost 4 bases, with 20 bases spanning the gap. CDR1 and CDR2 from the germline V gene are SEHNR and FQNEAQ (reference sequence). The CDR3 runs 17 residues. CDR3 loop: CASSTRESGRTTGELFF. CDR3 nucleotide sequence: TGTGCCAGCAGCACCCGGGAGTCCGGGCGCACCACCGGGGAGCTGTTTTTT.

The chain couples TRBV6-1 to TRBJ2-7, with D maybe TRBD2 (6 bases). This CDR3 has 13 amino acids. The V gene's germline CDR1 is MNHNS and CDR2 SASEGT. The V end lost 3 bases, the J end lost 7 bases, and 13 bases lay between the germline ends. The CDR3 is CASSEGLFGEQYF. The CDR3 bases are TGTGCCAGCAGTGAGGGACTTTTCGGGGAGCAGTACTTC.

The chain employs TRBV6-1 and TRBJ1-3; TRBD1 aligns across 8 bases. The V gene's germline CDR1 is MNHNS and CDR2 SASEGT. The CDR3 is 16 amino acids. Germline trimming cut 1 base from V and 3 bases from J; bases unmatched to any gene: 5. For the CDR3, the DNA is TGTGCCAGCAGTGAAGGGCCAGGGGGCGGTGGAAACACCATATATTTT. Its translation: CASSEGPGGGGNTIYF.

V and J are TRBV11-2 and TRBJ1-2; D unresolved. From germline, CDR1 is SGHAT and CDR2 FQNNGV. The CDR3 is 14 residues long. V dropped 1 base and J dropped 3 bases, with 9 bases sitting between them. The CDR3 nucleotides read TGTGCCAGCAGCTTAGTTTCCGGTGACTATGGCTACACCTTC. Its translation is CASSLVSGDYGYTF. The entire variable domain, with the rest obtained from reference TRBV11-2 and TRBJ1-2, is as follows: EAGVAQSPRYKIIEKRQSVAFWCNPISGHATLYWYQQILGQGPKLLIQFQNNGVVDDSQLPKDRFSAERLKGVDSTLKIQPAKLEDSAVYLCASSLVSGDYGYTFGSGTRLTVV.

The sample holds a few counts of this clone. The chain carries TRBV7-9 and TRBJ1-1; D may be TRBD1 (5 bases). Germline CDR1 and CDR2: SEHNR and FQNEAQ (reference sequence). V lost 5 bases to trimming and J lost 2 bases, with 6 bases between them. The CDR3 contains 12 residues. CDR3 protein: CASSGQNTEAFF. Here the CDR3 DNA reads TGTGCCAGCAGCGGACAAAACACTGAAGCTTTCTTT.

The chain employs TRBV3-1 (or the pseudogene TRBV3-2) and TRBJ2-1, with 11 nucleotides matching TRBD2. The germline gives CDR1 LGHDT, CDR2 YNNKEL (reference sequence). V trimming: 0 bases; J trimming: 8 bases; junction bases outside the gene matches: 9. CDR3 length: 17 residues. CDR3 region: CASSQDWASSGGYEQFF. DNA for the CDR3: TGTGCCAGCAGCCAAGATTGGGCGTCTAGCGGGGGGTATGAGCAGTTCTTC.

The chain carries TRBV6-6 and TRBJ2-5; 8 nucleotides align to TRBD2. Germline V gene lookup returns CDR1 MNHNY and CDR2 SVGAGI (reference sequence). The CDR3 sequence is 16 residues long. The ends lost 6 bases at V and 2 bases at J; junction bases unmatched: 11. CDR3 loop: CASSSPGLGLQETQYF. DNA of the CDR3: TGTGCCAGCAGCTCCCCGGGACTAGGGCTACAAGAGACCCAGTACTTC.

The chain combines TRBV4-2 with TRBJ2-3; the match to TRBD2 covers 12 bases. CDR1 and CDR2 from the germline V gene are LGHNA and YNFKEQ. The CDR3 covers 16 residues. V lost 4 bases, J lost 0 bases, and 2 bases stayed unmatched. The CDR3 coding sequence is TGTGCCAGCAGCCCTAGCGGGGGGGCGAGCACAGATACGCAGTATTTT. Translating gives CASSPSGGASTDTQYF.

The chain links TRBV7-2 to TRBJ1-5, with D uncertain. The CDR3 length is 15 residues. V was trimmed by 2 bases and J by 4 bases, leaving 12 bases between them. Germline values: CDR1 SGHTA, CDR2 FQGNSA. CDR3 bases: TGTGCCAGCAGCTTATCAGGAGGGCTAAATCAGCCCCAGCATTTT. It is translated as CASSLSGGLNQPQHF.

This clone is a singleton in its sample. The chain joins TRBV30 to TRBJ1-6, with D unclear. The germline V and J ends were trimmed by 0 bases and 10 bases, with 10 bases remaining between them. CDR3 length equals 13 residues. From germline, CDR1 is GTSNPN and CDR2 SVGIG (reference sequence). The CDR3 bases are TGTGCCTGGAGTGTAGGCCCGGGGTCACCCCTCCACTTT. Translated: CAWSVGPGSPLHF.

This sequence joins TRBV24-1 and TRBJ2-1, with TRBD2 matching over 10 bases. V lost 2 bases to trimming and J lost 4 bases; unmatched junction nucleotides: 7. This CDR3 is built from 17 residues. The germline CDR1 and CDR2 sequences are KGHDR and SFDVKD. The CDR3 region has the DNA TGTGCCACCAGTGATTCCGACCCTAGCGGGGGATACAATGAGCAGTTCTTC. This sequence encodes CATSDSDPSGGYNEQFF.

The chain is built from TRBV11-1 and TRBJ1-6; D unclear. Trimming stripped 4 bases from V and 7 bases from J, with 11 bases between. Germline CDR1 SGHAT, CDR2 FQDESV (reference sequence). The CDR3 covers 14 residues. CDR3 region: CASSSPPGNSPLHF. The CDR3 DNA follows: TGTGCCAGCAGCTCCCCACCCGGGAATTCACCCCTCCACTTT.

This chain connects TRBV2 to TRBJ2-7, with 8 bases matching TRBD1. The CDR3 is made up of 13 amino acids. J was trimmed by 3 bases and V by 10 bases; bases with no gene match: 8. Per germline, CDR1 SNHLY and CDR2 FYNNEI. CDR3 protein: CATRQGPIYEQYF. The CDR3 DNA sequence: TGTGCCACCCGACAGGGGCCCATCTACGAGCAGTACTTC.

At least ten counts were recorded for this clone. The CDR3 sequence is CASSQQGGYEQYF. CDR3 DNA: TGCGCCAGCAGCCAACAGGGGGGCTACGAGCAGTACTTC. The rearrangement uses TRBV4-1 and TRBJ2-7; a weak D match, TRBD1 (7 bases). CDR1 is MGHRA and CDR2 is YSYEKL in the germline V gene. V was cut by 2 bases and J by 3 bases, with 8 bases left in between. The CDR3 is 13 amino acids.

The chain uses TRBV30 and TRBJ1-1; D is unclear. The length of the CDR3 is 14 residues. CDR1 is GTSNPN, CDR2 SVGIG, per germline (reference sequence). The V and J ends lost 0 bases and 2 bases respectively, with 10 bases between them. The CDR3 is CAWSVVAANTEAFF. DNA for the CDR3: TGTGCCTGGAGTGTGGTGGCGGCCAACACTGAAGCTTTCTTT.

The gene calls are TRBV24-1 and TRBJ2-1; 8 bases match TRBD1. The CDR3 is 12 residues long. Trimming removed 9 bases from V and 6 bases from J; junction bases left unmatched: 3. Germline V gene lookup returns CDR1 KGHDR and CDR2 SFDVKD. CDR3 sequence (DNA): TGTGCCACCGGGACAGGCACCAATGAGCAGTTCTTC. Encoded protein: CATGTGTNEQFF.

This chain connects TRBV4-1 to TRBJ1-3; D is ambiguous. CDR3 size: 17 residues. Per germline, CDR1 MGHRA and CDR2 YSYEKL. Trimming removed 6 bases at V and 1 base at J, with 19 bases between. CDR3 bases: TGCGCCAGCAGTCTCGGGAGGGCTAGGCTTTCTGGAAACACCATATATTTT. It specifies CASSLGRARLSGNTIYF.

The chain carries TRBV10-3 and TRBJ1-1; D might be TRBD1 (5 bases). Germline CDR1 is ENHRY and CDR2 is SYGVKD. The CDR3 totals 15 residues. V was trimmed by 4 bases and J by 1 base, leaving 13 bases between them. Written as DNA, the CDR3 is TGTGCCATCAGTGCTGCCTCTACAGGGAACACTGAAGCTTTCTTT. It codes for CAISAASTGNTEAFF.

The chain uses TRBV4-1 and TRBJ1-6; TRBD1 aligns across 7 bases. Germline V gene lookup returns CDR1 MGHRA and CDR2 YSYEKL. V lost 4 bases and J lost 3; bases outside the gene matches: 9. CDR3 length: 17 amino acids. The CDR3 reads CASSPTPRQGYNSPLHF. CDR3 DNA: TGCGCCAGCAGCCCCACACCTCGACAGGGCTATAATTCACCCCTCCACTTT.

The chain links TRBV5-6 to TRBJ2-1; 10 bases agree with TRBD2. The CDR3 is 15 amino acids. Trimming at V came to 0 bases and at J to 10 bases, leaving 7 bases not matched to a gene. The germline V gene has CDR1 SGHDT and CDR2 YYEEEE. The CDR3 coding sequence is TGTGCCAGCAGCTTGGACAGCGGGGGGGCCGGGGAGCAGTTCTTC. It is translated as CASSLDSGGAGEQFF.

V usage is TRBV24-1 and J usage is TRBJ1-2; D gene uncertain. Between the trimmed V and J ends, which lost 4 bases and 4 bases, there was a span of 12 bases. Germline values: CDR1 KGHDR, CDR2 SFDVKD. This CDR3 has 14 amino acids. The DNA of the CDR3 is TGTGCCACCAGTGAGCCGGTCCTCGGCTATGGCTACACCTTC. Protein product: CATSEPVLGYGYTF.

This chain uses TRBV7-2 with TRBJ2-3; TRBD1 matches 8 bases. CDR3 length: 14 residues. Germline V CDR1 and CDR2: SGHTA, FQGNSA. V was clipped by 7 bases and J by 1 base; unmatched bases: 4. The CDR3 sequence is CASKSRGRTDTQYF. The CDR3 coding sequence is TGTGCCAGCAAGAGCAGGGGGCGCACAGATACGCAGTATTTT.

V is TRBV30 and J is TRBJ2-6; unclear D gene. Germline V lookup: CDR1 GTSNPN, CDR2 SVGIG (reference sequence). The CDR3 length is 14 residues. Trimming took off 7 bases at V and 9 bases at J, with 19 bases between the two ends. This CDR3 is CASLLSLRFNVLTF. The CDR3 nucleotides read TGTGCCTCCCTGTTGAGCCTGAGGTTCAACGTCCTGACTTTC.

The rearrangement joins TRBV10-3 to TRBJ2-1; 10 bases fit TRBD2. Germline V lookup: CDR1 ENHRY, CDR2 SYGVKD. V gave up 2 bases and J gave up 10 bases; unmatched junction bases: 8. The CDR3 loop spans 15 amino acids. DNA for the CDR3: TGTGCCATCAGTGAGCCCGACCTAGCGGGGGTGGAGCAGTTCTTC. Translated, it gives CAISEPDLAGVEQFF.

CDR3: CASRRQGGDREVEAFF. The CDR3 DNA sequence: TGTGCCAGTAGGCGGCAGGGAGGGGACCGGGAGGTGGAAGCTTTCTTT. The chain is built from TRBV19 and TRBJ1-1; TRBD1 might be the D (5 bases). Trimming left V 6 bases short and J 8 bases short, with 25 bases between. CDR3 size: 16 residues. CDR1 and CDR2 from the germline V gene are LNHDA and SQIVND (reference sequence). Full variable domain (outside the CDR3, taken from reference TRBV19 and TRBJ1-1): DGGITQSPKYLFRKEGQNVTLSCEQNLNHDAMYWYRQDPGQGLRLIYYSQIVNDFQKGDIAEGYSVSREKKESFPLTVTSAQKNPTAFYLCASRRQGGDREVEAFFGQGTRLTVV.

V gene TRBV11-2 combines with J gene TRBJ1-1, with a weak D call TRBD1 (5 bases). There are 13 residues in the CDR3. Germline V CDR1 and CDR2: SGHAT, FQNNGV. V was pared by 0 bases and J by 8 bases, with 10 bases between. The CDR3 sequence is CASSLDRGREAFF. The CDR3 DNA is TGTGCCAGCAGCTTAGATCGGGGGAGGGAAGCTTTCTTT. Full variable domain (remainder filled in from reference TRBV11-2 and TRBJ1-1): EAGVAQSPRYKIIEKRQSVAFWCNPISGHATLYWYQQILGQGPKLLIQFQNNGVVDDSQLPKDRFSAERLKGVDSTLKIQPAKLEDSAVYLCASSLDRGREAFFGQGTRLTVV.

V and J are TRBV29-1 and TRBJ1-1; 8 bases fit TRBD1. The V gene end was trimmed by 7 bases and the J gene end by 4 bases; junction bases not matched to a gene: 8. The length of the CDR3 is 13 residues. Germline loops: CDR1 SQVTM, CDR2 ANQGSEA. The CDR3 coding sequence is TGCAGCGCCGGTGACAGGGGCGGCACTGAAGCTTTCTTT. Amino acids: CSAGDRGGTEAFF.